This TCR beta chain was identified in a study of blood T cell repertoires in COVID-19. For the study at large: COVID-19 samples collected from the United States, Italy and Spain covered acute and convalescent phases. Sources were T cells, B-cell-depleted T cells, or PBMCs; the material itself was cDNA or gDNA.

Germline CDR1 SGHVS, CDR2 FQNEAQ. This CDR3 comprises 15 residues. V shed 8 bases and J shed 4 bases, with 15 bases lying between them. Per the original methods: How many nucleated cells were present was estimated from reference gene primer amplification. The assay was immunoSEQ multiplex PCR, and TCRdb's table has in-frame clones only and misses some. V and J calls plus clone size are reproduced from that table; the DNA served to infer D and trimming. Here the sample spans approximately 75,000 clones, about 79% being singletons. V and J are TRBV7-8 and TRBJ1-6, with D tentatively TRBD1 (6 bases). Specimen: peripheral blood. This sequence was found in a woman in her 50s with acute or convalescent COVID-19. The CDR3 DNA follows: TGTGCCAGCTACGCTGGGACAATGTATAATTCACCCCTCCACTTT. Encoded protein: CASYAGTMYNSPLHF.